These T cell receptor beta chains were read from a single sample in a study of blood T cell repertoires in COVID-19. The table came from immunoSEQ multiplex PCR; TCRdb's copy has only in-frame clones and leaves some out. The sample holds 200,000 to 250,000 clones, about 84% seen once. Sequenced sample: PBMCs or T cells enriched from blood (not recorded which). These receptors all come from a man aged 25-45 years with acute COVID-19. CDR3s include the opening cysteine and the closing phenylalanine or tryptophan. A D gene is named only where the DNA matches it firmly. Clone size is given for some rows only: seen once, a few or many times, or a class if the clone is expanded.

v_call	d_call	clone_size	j_call	cdr3_nt	cdr3_aa
TRBV10-1	TRBD1	.	TRBJ2-7	TGCGCCAGCAGTGATTGGGACAGGGCCCACGAGCAGTACTTC	CASSDWDRAHEQYF
TRBV11-2	.	.	TRBJ2-1	TGTGCCAGCAGCTTAGGGGGGCCCCCCCATGAGCAGTTCTTC	CASSLGGPPHEQFF
TRBV30	TRBD2	.	TRBJ2-1	TGTGCCTGGAGTATCGCGGGGGGGCCCGTAGATGAGCAGTTCTTC	CAWSIAGGPVDEQFF
TRBV15	.	.	TRBJ1-5	TGTGCCACCAGTCAGGGTGAGAATCAGCCCCAGCATTTT	CATSQGENQPQHF
TRBV24-1	TRBD1	.	TRBJ1-5	TGTGCCACCAGTGACGCTACAGGGGGACGTCAGCCCCAGCATTTT	CATSDATGGRQPQHF
TRBV6-5	.	.	TRBJ1-2	TGTGCCAGCAGTTCGAACCCGGGGGGGGCTGGCTACACCTTC	CASSSNPGGAGYTF
TRBV25-1	TRBD1	.	TRBJ1-1	TGTGCCAGCGGTAACAGGGGGAACACTGAAGCTTTCTTT	CASGNRGNTEAFF
TRBV5-1	.	.	TRBJ2-2	TGCGCCAGCAGCTTGGATAGCACCGGGGAGCTGTTTTTT	CASSLDSTGELFF
TRBV7-9	.	.	TRBJ1-1	TGTGCCAGCAGCTTAGGGGAGACTGAAGCTTTCTTT	CASSLGETEAFF
TRBV7-9	TRBD2	.	TRBJ2-1	TGTGCCAGCAGCTTGACCTCCCTTCTTCTAGCGGGGGGATCCAATGAGCAGTTCTTC	CASSLTSLLLAGGSNEQFF
TRBV27	.	.	TRBJ1-6	TGTGCCAGCAGTTTACACAGGGTAGGATCACCCCTCCACTTT	CASSLHRVGSPLHF
TRBV12-3/TRBV12-4	.	.	TRBJ2-1	TGTGCCAGCAGTTTACCGGTCTACAATGAGCAGTTCTTC	CASSLPVYNEQFF
TRBV3-1/TRBV3-2	TRBD1	few	TRBJ1-1	TGTGCCAGCAGCCAAGGAACAGGGGTGAACACTGAAGCTTTCTTT	CASSQGTGVNTEAFF
TRBV5-4	.	.	TRBJ2-7	TGTGCCAGCAGCTTGGACAGTCCCTACGAGCAGTACTTC	CASSLDSPYEQYF
TRBV7-2	.	few	TRBJ1-5	TGTGCCAGCAGCTTGGCCTCATATCAGCCCCAGCATTTT	CASSLASYQPQHF
TRBV5-1	TRBD1	once	TRBJ1-1	TGCGCCAGCAGCGTGGGGACAGGCAAGACTGAAGCTTTCTTT	CASSVGTGKTEAFF